This note documents a single T cell receptor (beta chain) sequence. The data were taken from a study of shared T cell receptors in the human thymus. The CDR3 consists of 16 residues. Germline V CDR1 and CDR2: GTSNPN, SVGIG (reference sequence). The V end was cut by 3 bases, the J end by 3 bases, with 21 bases between. Only in-frame clones appear in the TCRdb table, and some are missing; sequencing was by immunoSEQ multiplex PCR. The table has approximately 580,000 clones, approximately 78% seen once. These data were likewise used in another study, on human thymus T cells. Per that paper: Thymus pieces cut out during corrective heart surgery were the tissue that was used. Repertoires from thymus and blood appeared to show biased V and J gene usage. Related studies found that unrelated individuals share highly overlapping thymic repertoires.

The receptor was isolated from a boy younger than two with a congenital heart defect. The V call is TRBV30, the J call TRBJ2-7, with a possible D match to TRBD1 (7 bases). The sequencing sample was made of thymocytes. The CDR3 here is CAWSGWRDRGGYEQYF. The CDR3, as DNA: TGTGCCTGGAGCGGCTGGAGGGACAGAGGGGGCTACGAGCAGTACTTC. Full variable domain (missing parts from reference TRBV30 and TRBJ2-7): SQTIHQWPATLVQPVGSPLSLECTVEGTSNPNLYWYRQAAGRGLQLLFYSVGIGQISSEVPQNLSASRPQDRQFILSSKKLLLSDSGFYLCAWSGWRDRGGYEQYFGPGTRLTVT.